This T cell receptor beta chain appears in the sequencing data of a study of blood T cell repertoires in COVID-19 (dated by TCRdb to 2018 to 2020). With regard to the full study: Collaborator samples came from the United States, Italy and Spain and covered acute and convalescent phases of COVID-19. The prospective study material was composed of cDNA or gDNA derived from T cells, B-cell-depleted T cells, or PBMCs. Deeply sampled blood TCRbeta repertoires from subjects exposed to, actively infected with, or recovered from COVID-19 were included in the dataset. The repertoires were released in a freely available public database meant as a resource for research on the immune response to SARS-CoV-2. Samples came from the ongoing ImmuneRACE study (first 160 participants) plus 1,254 subjects from 6 global collaborators. A de-identified subject ID, COVID-19 status, age in years and sex were almost always included in the sample metadata. Where available, HLA class I and class II types were obtained from metadata supplied by the sample provider rather than from assay-based typing.

There are 15 amino acids in the CDR3, from cysteine to phenylalanine inclusive. CDR3 DNA only is kept here, 45 bases in frame from base 1. V sheds 3 bases and J sheds 0 bases, leaving 12 bases between their ends. CDR1 MGHRA and CDR2 YSYEKL are derived from the germline V gene. General conclusions and limits of the study: The amount of clinical and demographic metadata varied by source and participant and was provided uncurated.

TCRbeta CDR3 regions were amplified from genomic DNA by means of the immunoSEQ Assay, a bias-controlled multiplex PCR. Per the source publication's procedure: The number of nucleated cells in each sample was estimated by amplification of reference gene primers within the assay. To quantify the absolute abundance of each unique TCRbeta CDR3 rearrangement, sequence reads were collapsed and filtered. For each sample, productive Simpson clonality was calculated as the square root of Simpson's diversity index over productive rearrangements. Held by TCRdb, this immuneACCESS table contains in-frame sequences only and omits some clones. Under half of the omission traces to an unresolved V gene where checked; the cause of the rest is unknown. D and trimming were read from the DNA, whereas the V and J calls and clone size are those reported in that table. A total of 300,000 to 450,000 clones appear in this sample, about 88% of them only once. 1.2% of the sample is in the top ten clones.

Participants in the prospective study were enrolled through a virtual design, were aged roughly 18 to 90 years, and lived in roughly 26 United States geographic areas. To assign participants to cohorts, the prospective study relied on clinical history that participants themselves reported in a screening survey and a study questionnaire. For ImmuneRACE Cohort 3, a participant was defined as recovered based on two consecutive negative NP/OP PCR tests, clearance by a healthcare professional, or resolution of symptoms. Each participant in the prospective study had whole blood, serum and a nasopharyngeal or oropharyngeal swab collected by mobile phlebotomists. Over a roughly 2-month period, participants in the prospective study had the option of providing additional blood draws and questionnaires. Prospective study blood samples were shipped either frozen or at room temperature before DNA extraction.

This clone was found once. The antigen it binds to is not known. Base qualities are not provided; no much larger clone lies one nucleotide away. Sample: PBMCs or T cells enriched from blood (not recorded which). Recombination linked TRBV4-1 to TRBJ2-7; the D gene is perhaps TRBD2, on 5 matching bases. This clonotype was sampled from a woman aged 18-35 years who had recovered from COVID-19. In nucleotides, the sequence is TGCGCCAGCAGCCACCTCGGGGTAAGCTCCTACGAGCAGTACTTC. It specifies CASSHLGVSSYEQYF.